This TCR beta chain appears in the sequencing data of a study of CXCR3-negative and CXCR3-positive naive CD8 T cells. This CDR3 region has 12 residues. Germline CDR1 MDHEN, CDR2 SYDVKM. In preparing the TRB cDNA libraries, 5' RACE with UMI labels was used. TCRdb reanalyzed the 5' RACE reads and collapses them to one entry per CDR3 protein, without DNA. The table for this sample gives about 130,000 distinct CDR3 sequences. The specimen was naive CXCR3- CD8+ T cells from blood. This sample's subset: CD45RO-CCR7+CD27+CD95- naive CD8+ T cells lacking CXCR3 (TNR3-). This sequence joins TRBV28 and TRBJ2-7. The receptor was isolated from a human donor in good health. Some clones in this sample may be carry-over from other donors' samples. The CDR3 sequence: CASSPMVYEQYF. The whole variable domain, filled in from reference TRBV28 and TRBJ2-7, reads DVKVTQSSRYLVKRTGEKVFLECVQDMDHENMFWYRQDPGLGLRLIYFSYDVKMKEKGDIPEGYSVSREKKERFSLILESASTNQTSMYLCASSPMVYEQYFGPGTRLTVT.